The clone carrying this TCR beta chain came up a few times. Losses at the gene ends were 2 bases for V and 4 bases for J; bases not matched to a gene: 5. The CDR3 has 15 amino acids. The V gene's germline CDR1 is MDHEN and CDR2 SYDVKM. This specimen belongs to a study of T cells in Graves' hyperthyroidism and ophthalmopathy. Template material for amplifying TCR beta CDR3 regions consisted of RNA transcripts. Initially, a first-round RT-PCR of the TCR CDR3 employed the HTBI primer set. From the multiplex PCR reads, TCRdb called clonotypes with MiXCR, one entry per CDR3 protein. The data hold fewer than 250,000 distinct CDR3 sequences, with approximately 25% observed a single time.

The V and J genes are TRBV28 and TRBJ1-1, with 9 positions matching TRBD1. The sequenced material came from blood. This TCR derives from a woman in her forties with Graves' ophthalmopathy. The CDR3 DNA is TGTGCCAGCAGTTTAAGCACAGGGGGCCGCACTGAAGCTTTCTTT. This codes for CASSLSTGGRTEAFF.